This T cell receptor beta chain was recorded in a study of T-cell memory formation after mild COVID-19. The CDR3 consists of 13 residues. Looked up from germline, CDR1 is LNHDA and CDR2 is SQIVND (reference sequence). V lost 4 bases to trimming and J lost 1 base, with 7 bases between them. TCRalpha and TCRbeta libraries used 5'RACE with constant-segment primers and UMIs. TCRdb re-derived calls from the 5' RACE reads in MiXCR, one entry per CDR3 protein. The table shows 150,000 or so distinct CDR3 sequences, with about a third occurring only once. Study observations and caveats: Contracting CD4+ clones were located mainly in CM and EM, and CD8+ clones in EMRA.

Worth noting for this clonotype: Its antigen remains unknown.

The sample taken for sequencing was PBMCs or a T cell subset sorted from them (not recorded which). The source of this sequence is an adult woman who had mild COVID-19 (a few samples of this study predate the infection). Cell type and time point are not known. The rearrangement links TRBV19 to TRBJ1-1; no clear D. CDR3 residues: CASSNQANTEAFF. CDR3 coding DNA: TGTGCCAGTAGTAACCAGGCGAACACTGAAGCTTTCTTT. Filled out from reference TRBV19 and TRBJ1-1, the complete variable domain reads DGGITQSPKYLFRKEGQNVTLSCEQNLNHDAMYWYRQDPGQGLRLIYYSQIVNDFQKGDIAEGYSVSREKKESFPLTVTSAQKNPTAFYLCASSNQANTEAFFGQGTRLTVV.